The 9 T cell receptor beta chains below were found in one sample sequenced in a study of T cell responses to AZD1222 COVID-19 vaccine (dated by TCRdb to about 2021). Libraries were constructed by the immunoSEQ multiplex PCR assay. The immuneACCESS repertoire file appears here via TCRdb, limited to in-frame rearrangements. These files lack a portion of the clones; in checked studies, under half of the deficit traces to unresolved V genes, and the cause of the others is not known. For this sample the table gives 150,000 or so clones, of which over 75% were detected only once. Under 9.5% of the sample is taken by the ten largest. The sample's time point, from its label and the paper: baseline before first vaccination. Material: peripheral blood, obtained on day 0 of AZD1222 vaccination. The receptors stem from an adult in good health.

The rearrangement uses TRBV5-1 and TRBJ2-1; either TRBD1 or TRBD2 may supply D (5 bases each). Germline V gene lookup returns CDR1 SGHRS and CDR2 YFSETQ. CDR3 length: 16 residues. The V end was cut by 3 bases, the J end by 6 bases, with 19 bases between. The CDR3 sequence is CASSWGSASPRNEQFF. In nucleotides, the CDR3 is TGCGCCAGCAGCTGGGGGTCGGCCTCCCCCCGCAATGAGCAGTTCTTC. The full variable domain, its missing parts supplied by reference TRBV5-1 and TRBJ2-1, is KAGVTQTPRYLIKTRGQQVTLSCSPISGHRSVSWYQQTPGQGLQFLFEYFSETQRNKGNFPGRFSGRQFSNSRSEMNVSTLELGDSALYLCASSWGSASPRNEQFFGPGTRLTVL.

This clone has only one observation. This chain links TRBV27 with TRBJ1-2; 7 bases line up with TRBD1. The CDR3 is 15 residues long. Trimming took 4 bases from V and 7 from J; bases not matched to a gene: 12. Germline-derived CDR1 and CDR2 are MNHEY and SMNVEV (reference sequence). The CDR3 region is CASSYSETGRGGYTF. DNA of the CDR3: TGTGCCAGCAGTTATTCTGAGACAGGGCGGGGTGGCTACACCTTC.

The rearrangement links TRBV27 to TRBJ2-6, with D perhaps matching TRBD2 (7 bases). Trimming cost V 1 base and J 11 bases, with 18 bases left between them. The CDR3 consists of 16 residues. Germline values: CDR1 MNHEY, CDR2 SMNVEV (reference sequence). Here the CDR3 reads CASSLLRGTSHHVLTF. DNA of the CDR3: TGTGCCAGCAGTTTATTGCGGGGGACAAGTCACCACGTCCTGACTTTC.

V and J are TRBV5-6 and TRBJ1-2; perhaps TRBD1 as D (5 bases). The CDR3 is 13 amino acids. Germline V gives CDR1 SGHDT, CDR2 YYEEEE. V gave up 2 bases and J gave up 8 bases, with 13 bases separating them. CDR3 in amino acids: CASSLTTGEGYTF. The CDR3 nucleotides are TGTGCCAGCAGCTTAACTACAGGAGAGGGCTACACCTTC.

The rearrangement joins TRBV14 to TRBJ1-1; 8 nucleotides match TRBD1. The junction had 6 bases not matched to a gene; V was cut back by 7 bases and J by 5 bases. CDR1 is SGHDN and CDR2 is FVKESK in the germline V gene. The CDR3 contains 13 residues. The CDR3 loop is CASTQGAGTEAFF. In nucleotides, the CDR3 is TGTGCCAGCACCCAGGGGGCAGGAACTGAAGCTTTCTTT.

The chain uses TRBV18 and TRBJ1-3; 11 bases agree with TRBD1. The CDR3 loop spans 15 amino acids. With 3 bases clipped from V and 8 bases from J, the junction kept 6 bases outside the gene matches. Germline V gene lookup returns CDR1 KGHSH and CDR2 LQKENI. The DNA for the CDR3 is TGTGCCAGCTCACCCCCGGGACAGGGGGGATACACCATATATTTT. Protein sequence: CASSPPGQGGYTIYF.

The CDR3 DNA is TGTGCCAGCAGCTTGTTAGTAGCGGGGTACGAGCAGTACTTC. Its translation is CASSLLVAGYEQYF. The rearrangement links TRBV7-8 to TRBJ2-7, with 8 bases that match TRBD2. This CDR3 comprises 14 residues. Germline V gene lookup returns CDR1 SGHVS and CDR2 FQNEAQ. After removal of 3 bases from V and 4 bases from J, the junction contained 5 bases not matched to a gene.

The chain has TRBV7-2 and TRBJ1-1; the D is unclear. Deletions cut 3 bases from V and 4 bases from J, with 12 bases between. Germline V gene data show CDR1 as SGHTA and CDR2 as FQGNSA. The CDR3 consists of 14 residues. The CDR3 here is CASSLIFSGTEAFF. The CDR3 DNA sequence: TGTGCCAGCAGCTTGATCTTCTCGGGCACTGAAGCTTTCTTT.

The chain combines TRBV5-1 with TRBJ2-1; D gene ambiguous. The CDR3 loop spans 14 amino acids. CDR1 and CDR2 (germline): SGHRS, YFSETQ. V lost 0 bases, J lost 4 bases, and 8 bases lay in between. The CDR3 spells CASSLGLEYNEQFF. The CDR3 nucleotides read TGCGCCAGCAGCTTGGGACTGGAATACAATGAGCAGTTCTTC. The complete variable domain, with remaining parts taken from reference TRBV5-1 and TRBJ2-1, reads KAGVTQTPRYLIKTRGQQVTLSCSPISGHRSVSWYQQTPGQGLQFLFEYFSETQRNKGNFPGRFSGRQFSNSRSEMNVSTLELGDSALYLCASSLGLEYNEQFFGPGTRLTVL.